What follows describes a single T cell receptor beta chain. What it binds is unknown. This record comes from a study of PD-L1 blockade in urothelial cancer. For the study at large: Blood was subjected to analysis at 3 weeks (second dose) and 6 weeks following treatment start. Counts from blood samples showed a median of roughly 150,000 T cells.

The sample's time point: pretreatment peripheral blood. CDR1 and CDR2 (germline): MNHEY, SVGAGI. This CDR3 comprises 16 residues. The V segment lost 4 bases and the J segment 0 bases; nucleotides outside the gene matches: 4. Produced via immunoSEQ multiplex PCR; TCRdb's table is partial and in-frame only. Here the sample spans tens of thousands of clones, 84% being singletons. Overall study results and limits: Pretreatment TCR clonality in blood under the median foretold superior survival.

This receptor was obtained from a man between 60 and 75 years old with urothelial cancer. The material sequenced was PBMCs, taken around atezolizumab (anti-PD-L1) treatment. V usage is TRBV6-5 and J usage is TRBJ2-7, with TRBD2 matching 12 bases. The CDR3 here is CASSFRTSGVSYEQYF. As DNA, the CDR3 is TGTGCCAGCAGTTTCCGGACTAGCGGGGTCTCCTACGAGCAGTACTTC.